This TCR beta chain is from a study of T-cell reconstitution after alpha-beta-depleted transplantation in children. This clonotype occurred once. CDR1 MNHEY and CDR2 SVGEGT come from the germline V gene. The CDR3 loop spans 15 amino acids. V lost 8 bases and J lost 6; bases outside the gene matches: 14. Unique molecular identifiers were used in preparing the TCRbeta library. TCRdb processed the PCR reads anew with MiXCR; each CDR3 protein has one entry. The sample includes a few hundred thousand distinct CDR3 sequences, about 12% seen only once; the top ten take more than 5.5%. This receptor was taken from a human donor who donated a stem cell graft to a child with combined immunodeficiency. The V call is TRBV6-2 or TRBV6-3, the J call TRBJ2-7, with 9 positions matching TRBD2. Sequencing used PBMCs from the stem cell graft donor, obtained from the stem cell graft. The CDR3 coding sequence is TGTGCCAGCCTGAGCTGGGCGGGGGGGGATGGCGAGCAGTACTTC. It specifies CASLSWAGGDGEQYF.